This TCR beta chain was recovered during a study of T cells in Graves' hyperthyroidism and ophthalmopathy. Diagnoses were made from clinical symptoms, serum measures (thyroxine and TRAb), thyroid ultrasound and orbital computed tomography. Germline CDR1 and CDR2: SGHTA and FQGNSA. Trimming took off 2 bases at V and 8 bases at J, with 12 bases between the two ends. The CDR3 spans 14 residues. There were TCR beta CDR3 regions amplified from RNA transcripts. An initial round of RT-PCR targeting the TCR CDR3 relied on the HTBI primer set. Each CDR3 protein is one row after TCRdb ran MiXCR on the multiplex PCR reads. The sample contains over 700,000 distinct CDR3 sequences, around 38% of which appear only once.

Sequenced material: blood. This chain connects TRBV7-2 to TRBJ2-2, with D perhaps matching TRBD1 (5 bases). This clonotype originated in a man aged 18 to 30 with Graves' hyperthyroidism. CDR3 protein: CASSLSRRAGELFF. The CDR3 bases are TGTGCCAGCAGCTTATCCCGCAGGGCAGGGGAGCTGTTTTTT.